This T cell receptor (beta chain) was retrieved from a study of cytomegalovirus exposure and HLA in healthy donors. Though probably carrying unrecorded immune exposures, donors were nominally healthy at sampling. Concerning this clone: Its antigen is unknown.

Study-wide findings and caveats: Among the CMV-associated chains, three were confirmed in vitro as specific for CMV antigens. There were several of the most significant clusters that appeared linked to common viral pathogens in a later analysis. The authors assumed roughly uniform sequencing depth across donors for presence/absence analyses.

The CDR3 loop spans 15 amino acids. CDR1 and CDR2 (germline): SGHRS, YFSETQ. Trimming removed 0 bases from V and 4 bases from J, with 11 bases in between. 13 Jbeta primers and 60 Vbeta primers were used for the PCR. Measured with immunoSEQ multiplex PCR; TCRdb has only the in-frame clones, and not every one. The sample includes some 130,000 clones. This sequence joins TRBV5-1 and TRBJ2-1; D might be TRBD2 (6 bases). Material: PBMCs. This clonotype was sampled from a woman aged 35 to 49 in good health and CMV-seropositive. CDR3 nucleotide sequence: TGCGCCAGCAGCTTGGCCGGACTACCTTACAATGAGCAGTTCTTC. It specifies CASSLAGLPYNEQFF.